These 27 T cell receptor beta chains were all obtained from the same sample, sequenced in a study of regulatory T cells in long-lasting Graves disease. Combining iRepertoire HTBI primers with Arm-PCR of CDR3 regions, the authors built TCR beta libraries. TCRdb ran MiXCR on the multiplex PCR reads and lists one entry per CDR3 protein. This table holds fewer than 450,000 distinct CDR3 sequences, around 20% found once. Time point described: persistent/refractory GD, antithyroid drugs over 5 years with positive TRAb. Extracted PBMC RNA gave rise to the TCR library. Sequences were derived from peripheral blood mononuclear cells (PBMCs), sampled when the disease was refractory, from a patient treated with antithyroid drugs. These receptors all stem from a female donor with Graves disease.

This clonotype appeared many times. This rearrangement joins TRBV27 to TRBJ1-5; no reliable D call. V lost 2 bases and J lost 7, with 12 bases in between. The CDR3 has 14 amino acids. Germline CDR1 and CDR2: MNHEY and SMNVEV (reference sequence). The CDR3, as DNA: TGTGCCAGCAGTTTAGTCGGTGGTTCCCAGCCCCAGCATTTT. It codes for CASSLVGGSQPQHF.

The chain couples TRBV3-1 to TRBJ1-1, with D perhaps matching TRBD1 (5 bases). V lost 4 bases and J lost 5, with 8 bases in between. Germline loops: CDR1 LGHDT, CDR2 YNNKEL (reference sequence). CDR3 length: 12 residues. CDR3 nucleotides: TGTGCCAGCAGCCGGACACCGACTGAAGCTTTCTTT. It encodes CASSRTPTEAFF. Together with reference TRBV3-1 and TRBJ1-1, the CDR3 gives the full variable domain: DTAVSQTPKYLVTQMGNDKSIKCEQNLGHDTMYWYKQDSKKFLKIMFSYNNKELIINETVPNRFSPKSPDKAHLNLHINSLELGDSAVYFCASSRTPTEAFFGQGTRLTVV.

The V and J genes are TRBV15 and TRBJ2-5; 8 bases align to TRBD2. Trimming removed 0 bases from V and 5 bases from J; junction bases left unmatched: 23. This CDR3 has 21 residues. The germline gives CDR1 LNHNV, CDR2 YYDKDF (reference sequence). The CDR3 sequence: CATSRDLDHDNLAGMGETQYF. Written as DNA, the CDR3 is TGTGCCACCAGCAGAGATTTAGATCACGACAACTTAGCGGGAATGGGGGAGACCCAGTACTTC.

This clonotype has a handful of counts. The V call is TRBV7-8, the J call TRBJ2-7; 8 bases fit TRBD2. The CDR3 sequence is 14 residues long. The trim removed 8 bases at V and 4 bases at J, leaving 10 bases unmatched. Per the germline V gene, CDR1 is SGHVS and CDR2 is FQNEAQ. The CDR3 region is CASGGGLAGYEQYF. DNA for the CDR3: TGTGCCAGCGGAGGGGGGCTAGCGGGTTACGAGCAGTACTTC. The complete variable domain, with remaining parts taken from reference TRBV7-8 and TRBJ2-7, reads GAGVSQSPRYKVAKRGQDVALRCDPISGHVSLFWYQQALGQGPEFLTYFQNEAQLDKSGLPSDRFFAERPEGSVSTLKIQRTQQEDSAVYLCASGGGLAGYEQYFGPGTRLTVT.

This clonotype occurred a few times. This rearrangement joins TRBV14 to TRBJ2-5, with D perhaps TRBD2 (6 bases). Germline V gene lookup returns CDR1 SGHDN and CDR2 FVKESK. V lost 3 bases and J lost 0, with 14 bases in between. The CDR3 has 16 amino acids. The CDR3 coding sequence is TGTGCCAGCAGCCACCCACTGGGACTGTACCAAGAGACCCAGTACTTC. Translating gives CASSHPLGLYQETQYF.

The sample holds a few counts of this clonotype. The chain employs TRBV18 and TRBJ1-2; D gene unclear. This CDR3 contains 14 residues. Trimming stripped 2 bases from V and 4 bases from J, with 11 bases between. The germline V gene has CDR1 KGHSH and CDR2 LQKENI. CDR3 protein: CASSPAEQTYGYTF. Here the CDR3 DNA reads TGTGCCAGCTCACCAGCGGAACAAACCTATGGCTACACCTTC.

This clonotype has just one count. Given a much more abundant clone one base away, this may be a read error. This sequence joins TRBV12-3 or TRBV12-4 and TRBJ1-1; D not certain. This CDR3 has 13 residues. V was cut by 7 bases and J by 4 bases, with 13 bases left in between. CDR3 residues: CASTLLVATEAFF. As DNA, the CDR3 is TGTGCCAGCACCCTCCTGGTTGCCACTGAAGCTTTCTTT.

The chain has TRBV29-1 and TRBJ1-1; perhaps TRBD1 as D (6 bases). The germline V and J ends were trimmed by 7 bases and 0 bases, with 21 bases remaining between them. The length of the CDR3 is 16 residues. The germline gives CDR1 SQVTM, CDR2 ANQGSEA. The DNA for the CDR3 is TGCAGCGCCGGGGGGGGGCAGGGAGAAATGAACACTGAAGCTTTCTTT. It codes for CSAGGGQGEMNTEAFF.

This clonotype appeared a few times. A much larger clonotype is one base distant, so this may be a read error. The V call is TRBV6-1, the J call TRBJ2-2; D uncertain. Germline assignment: CDR1 MNHNS and CDR2 SASEGT. The CDR3 loop spans 12 amino acids. Trimming removed 6 bases at V and 4 bases at J, with 6 bases between. The chain's CDR3 is CASRYITGELFF. For the CDR3, the DNA is TGTGCCAGCAGATACATCACCGGGGAGCTGTTTTTT.

The J gene is TRBJ2-6, the V gene TRBV5-5, with TRBD1 matching over 10 bases. The CDR3 is 19 amino acids. From germline, CDR1 is SGHKS and CDR2 YYEKEE (reference sequence). The ends lost 3 bases at V and 0 bases at J; junction bases unmatched: 9. CDR3 loop: CASSWIPGQGYSGANVLTF. The CDR3 DNA reads TGTGCCAGCAGCTGGATACCGGGACAGGGGTACTCTGGGGCCAACGTCCTGACTTTC. Combining the CDR3 with reference TRBV5-5 and TRBJ2-6 gives the whole variable domain DAGVTQSPTHLIKTRGQQVTLRCSPISGHKSVSWYQQVLGQGPQFIFQYYEKEERGRGNFPDRFSARQFPNYSSELNVNALLLGDSALYLCASSWIPGQGYSGANVLTFGAGSRLTVL.

The V and J genes are TRBV24-1 and TRBJ2-3, with 7 bases that match TRBD1. The CDR3 is 15 amino acids. Trimming cost V 4 bases and J 3 bases; bases outside gene matches: 6. Germline V gene sequence: CDR1 KGHDR, CDR2 SFDVKD. This CDR3 is CATSDRQGATDTQYF. CDR3 in DNA: TGTGCCACCAGTGACAGACAGGGAGCGACAGATACGCAGTATTTT.

This clonotype has just a few counts. The chain couples TRBV12-3 or TRBV12-4 to TRBJ2-7; 11 bases agree with TRBD2. The CDR3 spans 14 residues. Germline trimming cut 5 bases from V and 5 bases from J; bases unmatched to any gene: 5. CDR3 DNA sequence: TGTGCCAGCAGTGTTACTAGCGGGAGAAACGAGCAGTACTTC. Its translation: CASSVTSGRNEQYF.

J is TRBJ2-1 and V is TRBV7-9, with D perhaps TRBD2 (6 bases). Germline V lookup: CDR1 SEHNR, CDR2 FQNEAQ (reference sequence). V was shortened by 5 bases and J by 0 bases, with 11 bases between the two germline ends. The CDR3 contains 15 residues. CDR3 region: CASSERASSYNEQFF. CDR3 DNA sequence: TGTGCCAGCAGCGAGCGGGCGAGCTCCTACAATGAGCAGTTCTTC.

There are a few counts of this clonotype. Here the CDR3 reads CSARDRRDSSSYEQYF. CDR3 nucleotide sequence: TGCAGTGCTAGAGATAGAAGGGACTCGAGCTCCTACGAGCAGTACTTC. The chain is built from TRBV20-1 and TRBJ2-7; maybe TRBD2 (6 bases). Germline CDR1 DFQATT, CDR2 SNEGSKA (reference sequence). The CDR3 length is 16 residues. The germline V and J ends were trimmed by 0 bases and 0 bases, with 15 bases remaining between them.

This clonotype was observed once. The genes are TRBV2 and TRBJ2-3; D uncertain. CDR1 SNHLY and CDR2 FYNNEI come from the germline V gene. The CDR3 length is 14 residues. V was shortened by 6 bases and J by 0 bases, with 10 bases between the two germline ends. For the CDR3, the DNA is TGTGCCAGCAGGACTTCATCTAGCACAGATACGCAGTATTTT. Its translation: CASRTSSSTDTQYF.

This clonotype was picked up many times. The J gene is TRBJ2-7, the V gene TRBV5-1, with 9 bases matching TRBD1. Per the germline V gene, CDR1 is SGHRS and CDR2 is YFSETQ. The CDR3 length is 15 residues. V lost 4 bases to trimming and J lost 2 bases; unmatched junction nucleotides: 7. In DNA form, the CDR3 reads TGCGCCAGCAGCCCTGTGACAGGGGGTACCTACGAGCAGTACTTC. It codes for CASSPVTGGTYEQYF.

A word on this clonotype: A much larger clone is a single base away; this may be a read error. The J gene is TRBJ2-7, the V gene TRBV4-3; TRBD2 matches at 9 bases. The germline V gene encodes CDR1 LGHNA and CDR2 YSLEER. The CDR3 is 15 residues long. The junction had 3 bases not matched to a gene; V was cut back by 0 bases and J by 3 bases. In DNA, the CDR3 is TGCGCCAGCAGCCAAGATCCTAGCGGGAACTACGAGCAGTACTTC. Amino acid sequence: CASSQDPSGNYEQYF.

There are many counts of this clonotype. J is TRBJ1-2 and V is TRBV6-1; D not certain. The CDR3 has 15 residues. Per the germline V gene, CDR1 is MNHNS and CDR2 is SASEGT. The V gene lost 7 bases and the J gene lost 8 bases, with 23 bases spanning the gap. The CDR3 loop is CASNYGNLAGDGYTF. DNA for the CDR3: TGTGCCAGCAACTACGGAAACCTGGCAGGCGACGGCTACACCTTC.

This clonotype was seen many times. The chain couples TRBV27 to TRBJ1-5; no firm D call. Trimming left V 3 bases short and J 2 bases short, with 5 bases between. This CDR3 region has 13 residues. Germline CDR1 and CDR2: MNHEY and SMNVEV (reference sequence). The DNA of the CDR3 is TGTGCCAGCAGTTTTTCGGGCAATCAGCCCCAGCATTTT. The encoded protein is CASSFSGNQPQHF.

The chain couples TRBV27 to TRBJ2-4; 8 nucleotides align to TRBD1. CDR1 MNHEY and CDR2 SMNVEV come from the germline V gene (reference sequence). V was pared by 6 bases and J by 0 bases, with 10 bases of the junction left unmatched. This CDR3 has 17 residues. CDR3 nucleotide sequence: TGTGCCAGCAGCGCCCGGACAGGGACTCTAGCCAAAAACATTCAGTACTTC. It yields the protein CASSARTGTLAKNIQYF.

This clonotype was seen a few times. The chain has TRBV6-9 and TRBJ2-7; 10 nucleotides align to TRBD2. This CDR3 contains 17 residues. V lost 3 bases and J lost 5; bases outside the gene matches: 13. In germline, CDR1 is MNHGY, CDR2 SVAAGI. CDR3 sequence reads: CASSYSKGLALTHEQYF. CDR3 coding DNA: TGTGCCAGCAGTTACTCTAAGGGACTAGCGTTAACCCACGAGCAGTACTTC.

A few counts support this clonotype. The J gene is TRBJ1-1, the V gene TRBV25-1; D may be TRBD1 (5 bases). The CDR3 length is 12 residues. CDR1 MGHDK and CDR2 SYGVNS come from the germline V gene. The ends were cut back, 4 bases at V and 6 bases at J, with 9 bases in the middle. DNA of the CDR3: TGTGCCAGCAGTGGCAGGGTCTCTGAAGCTTTCTTT. This encodes CASSGRVSEAFF.

This clonotype was counted ten times or more. The chain couples TRBV6-1 to TRBJ2-2, with TRBD1 matching 7 bases. CDR1 and CDR2 (germline): MNHNS, SASEGT. Trimming took 6 bases from V and 7 from J; bases not matched to a gene: 11. CDR3 size: 15 residues. The CDR3 DNA reads TGTGCCAGCAGCCGGGAAGGGGGCGTGGGCGGGGAGCTGTTTTTT. The encoded protein is CASSREGGVGGELFF.

In its sample, this clonotype was seen many times. The chain combines TRBV2 with TRBJ2-6; D perhaps matches TRBD2 (6 bases). Trimming removed 7 bases from V and 1 base from J, with 11 bases in between. The CDR3 extends over 15 amino acids. Germline-derived CDR1 and CDR2 are SNHLY and FYNNEI. CDR3 in amino acids: CASKNSGSGANVLTF. The CDR3 region has the DNA TGTGCCAGCAAGAATAGCGGTTCTGGGGCCAACGTCCTGACTTTC.

V usage is TRBV4-1 and J usage is TRBJ2-7; 10 positions agree with TRBD2. The V segment lost 3 bases and the J segment 3 bases; nucleotides outside the gene matches: 11. Looked up from germline, CDR1 is MGHRA and CDR2 is YSYEKL. The CDR3 sequence is 17 residues long. The CDR3 DNA reads TGCGCCAGCAGCCACCCAAGCGGACTAGCGGACCTCTACGAGCAGTACTTC. Translated: CASSHPSGLADLYEQYF.

J is TRBJ2-5 and V is TRBV6-5, with 9 nucleotides matching TRBD2. V was clipped by 4 bases and J by 5 bases; unmatched bases: 11. The length of the CDR3 is 16 residues. Germline loops: CDR1 MNHEY, CDR2 SVGAGI. The CDR3, as DNA: TGTGCCAGCAGTTTCCCCATCGGACTAGCGAGCGAGACCCAGTACTTC. Translating gives CASSFPIGLASETQYF.

This clonotype was counted only a few times. The J gene is TRBJ2-7, the V gene TRBV28; D ambiguous. This CDR3 has 13 residues. With 8 bases removed from V and 2 bases from J, the gap between germline ends came to 13 bases. Germline V gene sequence: CDR1 MDHEN, CDR2 SYDVKM. CDR3 nucleotide sequence: TGTGCCAGCGGGGATGAAGCCACCTACGAGCAGTACTTC. This translates into CASGDEATYEQYF. Together with reference TRBV28 and TRBJ2-7, the CDR3 gives the full variable domain: DVKVTQSSRYLVKRTGEKVFLECVQDMDHENMFWYRQDPGLGLRLIYFSYDVKMKEKGDIPEGYSVSREKKERFSLILESASTNQTSMYLCASGDEATYEQYFGPGTRLTVT.